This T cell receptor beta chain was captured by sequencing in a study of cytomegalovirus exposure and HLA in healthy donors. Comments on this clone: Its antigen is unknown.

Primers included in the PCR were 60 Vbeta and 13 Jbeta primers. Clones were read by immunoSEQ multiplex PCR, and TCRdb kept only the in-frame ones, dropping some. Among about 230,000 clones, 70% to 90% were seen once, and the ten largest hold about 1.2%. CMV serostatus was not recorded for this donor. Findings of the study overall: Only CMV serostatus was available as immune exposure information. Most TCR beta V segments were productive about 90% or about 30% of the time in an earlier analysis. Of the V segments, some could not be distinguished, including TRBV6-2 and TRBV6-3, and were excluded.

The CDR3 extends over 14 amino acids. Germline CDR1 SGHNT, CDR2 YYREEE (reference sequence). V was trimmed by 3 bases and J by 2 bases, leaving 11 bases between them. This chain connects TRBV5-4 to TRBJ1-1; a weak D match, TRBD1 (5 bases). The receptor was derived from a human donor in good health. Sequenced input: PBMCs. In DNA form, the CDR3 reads TGTGCCAGCAGCTCACTTCAGGGTAACACTGAAGCTTTCTTT. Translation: CASSSLQGNTEAFF.